This T cell receptor beta chain was recovered during a study of shared clonotypes between healthy human individuals. Germline V gives CDR1 SGHTA, CDR2 FQGNSA. The CDR3 totals 17 residues. V lost 2 bases to trimming and J lost 2 bases, with 15 bases between them. The method was immunoSEQ multiplex PCR; TCRdb's version includes in-frame clones alone and lacks a portion of them. Counted here are approximately 2,300,000 clones, 85% to 95% occurring once; the ten biggest clones make up 0.37%. The V and J genes are TRBV7-2 and TRBJ2-2; D ambiguous. The clonotype comes from a man younger than 35 in good health. Some clones in this sample may be carry-over from other donors' samples. Sequenced material: naive CD4+ T cells from PBMCs. Documented subset: CD45RA+ positively selected. The CDR3 loop reads CASSLIGIRVNTGELFF. In DNA, the CDR3 is TGTGCCAGCAGCTTAATTGGCATCAGAGTAAACACCGGGGAGCTGTTTTTT.